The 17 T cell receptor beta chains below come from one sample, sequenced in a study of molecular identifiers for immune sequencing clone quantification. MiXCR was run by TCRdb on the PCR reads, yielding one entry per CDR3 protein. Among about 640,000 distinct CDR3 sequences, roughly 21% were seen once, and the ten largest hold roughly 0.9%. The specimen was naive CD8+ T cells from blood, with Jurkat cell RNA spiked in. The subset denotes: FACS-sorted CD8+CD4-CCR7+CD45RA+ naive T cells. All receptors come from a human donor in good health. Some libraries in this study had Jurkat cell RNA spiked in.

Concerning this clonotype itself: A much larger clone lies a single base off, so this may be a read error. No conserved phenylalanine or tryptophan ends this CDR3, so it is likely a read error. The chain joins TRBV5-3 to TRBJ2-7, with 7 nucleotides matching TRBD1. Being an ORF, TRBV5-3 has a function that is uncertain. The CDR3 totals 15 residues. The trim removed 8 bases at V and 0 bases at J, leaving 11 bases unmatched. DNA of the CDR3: TGTGCCAGCAGCCGTCGGGGACAGCCCTCCTACGAGCAGTACCTC. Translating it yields CASSRRGQPSYEQYL.

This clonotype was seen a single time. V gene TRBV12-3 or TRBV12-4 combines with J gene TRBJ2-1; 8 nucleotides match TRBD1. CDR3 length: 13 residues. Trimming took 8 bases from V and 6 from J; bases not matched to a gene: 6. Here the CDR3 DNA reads TGTGCCAGCGGCGACAGGGGAATCAATGAGCAGTTCTTC. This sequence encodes CASGDRGINEQFF.

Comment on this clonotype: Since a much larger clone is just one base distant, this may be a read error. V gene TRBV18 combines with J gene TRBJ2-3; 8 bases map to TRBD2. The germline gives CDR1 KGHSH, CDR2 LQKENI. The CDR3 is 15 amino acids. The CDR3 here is CASSPSGGLGDTRYF. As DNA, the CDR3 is TGTGCCAGCTCACCATCGGGGGGGCTGGGCGATACGCGGTATTTT.

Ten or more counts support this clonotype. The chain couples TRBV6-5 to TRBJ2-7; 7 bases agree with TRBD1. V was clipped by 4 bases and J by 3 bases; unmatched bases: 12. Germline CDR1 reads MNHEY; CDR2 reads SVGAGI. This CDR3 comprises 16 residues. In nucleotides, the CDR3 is TGTGCCAGCAGTTCCACTTCGACAGGGAGCGTCTACGAGCAGTACTTC. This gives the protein CASSSTSTGSVYEQYF.

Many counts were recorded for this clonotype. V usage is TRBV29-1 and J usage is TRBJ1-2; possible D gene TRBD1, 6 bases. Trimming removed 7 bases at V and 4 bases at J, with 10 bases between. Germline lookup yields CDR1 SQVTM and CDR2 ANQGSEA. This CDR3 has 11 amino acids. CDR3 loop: CSAWTVYGYTF. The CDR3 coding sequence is TGCAGCGCCTGGACAGTCTATGGCTACACCTTC. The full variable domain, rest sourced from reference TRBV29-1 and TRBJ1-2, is SAVISQKPSRDICQRGTSLTIQCQVDSQVTMMFWYRQQPGQSLTLIATANQGSEATYESGFVIDKFPISRPNLTFSTLTVSNMSPEDSSIYLCSAWTVYGYTFGSGTRLTVV.

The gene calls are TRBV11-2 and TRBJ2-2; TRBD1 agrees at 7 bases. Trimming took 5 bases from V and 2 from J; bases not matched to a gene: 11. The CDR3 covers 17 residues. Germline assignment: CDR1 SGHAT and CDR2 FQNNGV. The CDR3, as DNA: TGTGCCAGCAGCCCATCACTGACAGGGAAAAACACCGGGGAGCTGTTTTTT. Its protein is CASSPSLTGKNTGELFF.

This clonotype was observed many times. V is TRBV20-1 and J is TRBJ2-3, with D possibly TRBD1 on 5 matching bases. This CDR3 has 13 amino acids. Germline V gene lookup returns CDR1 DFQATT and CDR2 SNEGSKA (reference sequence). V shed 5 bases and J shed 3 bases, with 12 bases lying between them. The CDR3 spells CSAPPQGTDTQYF. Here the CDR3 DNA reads TGCAGTGCTCCACCGCAGGGAACAGATACGCAGTATTTT.

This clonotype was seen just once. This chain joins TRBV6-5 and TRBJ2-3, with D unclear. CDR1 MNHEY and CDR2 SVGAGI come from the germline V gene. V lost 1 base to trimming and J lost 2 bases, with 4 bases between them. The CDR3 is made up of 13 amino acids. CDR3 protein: CASSYFDTDTQYF. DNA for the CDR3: TGTGCCAGCAGTTACTTCGACACAGATACGCAGTATTTT.

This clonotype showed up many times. CDR3 sequence: CASSLEGQQLFF. The CDR3, as DNA: TGCGCCAGCAGCTTGGAGGGACAGCAACTGTTTTTT. This chain links TRBV5-1 with TRBJ1-4, with TRBD1 identical over 7 bases. The germline CDR1 and CDR2 sequences are SGHRS and YFSETQ. CDR3 length: 12 residues. The ends lost 0 bases at V and 12 bases at J; junction bases unmatched: 2.

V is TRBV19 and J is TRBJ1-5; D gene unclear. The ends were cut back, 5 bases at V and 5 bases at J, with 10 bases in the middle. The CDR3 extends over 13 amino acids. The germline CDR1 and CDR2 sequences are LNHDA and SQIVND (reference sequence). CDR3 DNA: TGTGCCAGTAGTGCAGGATCGGATCAGCCCCAGCATTTT. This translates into CASSAGSDQPQHF. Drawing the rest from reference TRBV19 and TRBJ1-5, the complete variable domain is DGGITQSPKYLFRKEGQNVTLSCEQNLNHDAMYWYRQDPGQGLRLIYYSQIVNDFQKGDIAEGYSVSREKKESFPLTVTSAQKNPTAFYLCASSAGSDQPQHFGDGTRLSIL.

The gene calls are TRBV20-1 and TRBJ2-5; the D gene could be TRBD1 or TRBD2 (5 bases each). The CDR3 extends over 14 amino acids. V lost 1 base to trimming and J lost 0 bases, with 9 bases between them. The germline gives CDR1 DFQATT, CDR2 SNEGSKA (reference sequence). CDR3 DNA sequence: TGCAGTGCTAGAGCGGGACGGTACCAAGAGACCCAGTACTTC. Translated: CSARAGRYQETQYF.

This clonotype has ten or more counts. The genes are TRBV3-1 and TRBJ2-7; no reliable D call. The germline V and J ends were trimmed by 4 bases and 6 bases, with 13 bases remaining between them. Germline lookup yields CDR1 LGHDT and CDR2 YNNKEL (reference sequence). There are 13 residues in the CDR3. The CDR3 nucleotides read TGTGCCAGCAGCCGGGAAGTGAAGTCCGAGCAGTACTTC. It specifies CASSREVKSEQYF.

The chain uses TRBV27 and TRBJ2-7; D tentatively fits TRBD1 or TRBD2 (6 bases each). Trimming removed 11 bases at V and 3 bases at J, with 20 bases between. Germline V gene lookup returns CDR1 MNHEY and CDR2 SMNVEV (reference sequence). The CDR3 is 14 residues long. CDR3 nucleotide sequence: TGTGCCGCGGGGCTATCAGGGGCCGTCTACGAGCAGTACTTC. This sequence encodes CAAGLSGAVYEQYF.

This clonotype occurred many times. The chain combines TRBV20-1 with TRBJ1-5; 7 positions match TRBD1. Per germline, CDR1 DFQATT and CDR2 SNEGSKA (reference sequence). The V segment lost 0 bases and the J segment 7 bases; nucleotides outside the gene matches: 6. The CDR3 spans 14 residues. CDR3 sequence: CSARDYRGRQPQHF. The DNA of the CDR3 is TGCAGTGCTAGAGATTACAGGGGACGCCAGCCCCAGCATTTT.

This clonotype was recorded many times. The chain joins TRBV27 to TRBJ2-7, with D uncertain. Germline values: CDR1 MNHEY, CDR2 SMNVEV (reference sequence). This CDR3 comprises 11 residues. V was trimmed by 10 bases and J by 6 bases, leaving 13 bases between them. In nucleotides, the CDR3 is TGTGCCACCGAGGCTATGGGCGAGCAGTACTTC. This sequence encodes CATEAMGEQYF.

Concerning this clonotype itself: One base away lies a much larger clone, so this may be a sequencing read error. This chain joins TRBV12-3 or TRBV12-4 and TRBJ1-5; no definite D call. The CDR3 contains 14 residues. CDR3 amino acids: CASSSGRVLQPRHF. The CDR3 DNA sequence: TGTGCCAGCAGTTCCGGCCGAGTCCTTCAGCCCCGGCATTTT.

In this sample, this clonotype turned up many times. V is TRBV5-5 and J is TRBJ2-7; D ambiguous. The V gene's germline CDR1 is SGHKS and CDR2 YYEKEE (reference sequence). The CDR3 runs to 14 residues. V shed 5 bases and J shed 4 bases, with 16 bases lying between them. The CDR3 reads CASRPLSSLYEQYF. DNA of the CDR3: TGTGCCAGCAGGCCTCTTAGTTCGTTGTACGAGCAGTACTTC.